The subject of this entry is one T cell receptor (beta chain). The antigen remains unidentified. This sample was taken from a study of shared clonotypes between healthy human individuals. The authors ran the assay at deep level. Profiled with immunoSEQ multiplex PCR; TCRdb holds only in-frame clones, not every one. The sample holds about 710,000 clones, around 78% seen once. Trimming pared 2 bases from V and 1 base from J, leaving 9 bases between. The CDR3 is 15 residues long. Germline-derived CDR1 and CDR2 are MNHEY and SMNVEV (reference sequence). Study findings and constraints: For sorted subsets, rarefaction showed incomplete sequencing despite large depth. Estimated clonotype richness was generally higher in naive than memory subsets.

Sample: memory CD4+ T cells sorted from blood. This sample's subset: CD45RA-negative fraction. The sequence was collected from a woman in her 30s in good health. This chain uses TRBV27 with TRBJ1-5, with a possible D match to TRBD1 (5 bases). The CDR3 spells CASSLEGWSNQPQHF. The CDR3 nucleotides are TGTGCCAGCAGTTTAGAGGGGTGGAGCAATCAGCCCCAGCATTTT.